The 24 T cell receptor beta chains reported below all come from one sample, sequenced in a study of beta chain features in type 1 diabetes. Findings of the study overall: Shortening of TCRB CDR3s, moderate but significant, appeared in all four CD4+ subsets of Type 1 diabetes patients.

These TCRs are of unknown antigen specificity. Sequenced material consisted of expressed TCRB transcripts (all of the isolated RNA was reverse transcribed). Repertoires were generated with immunoSEQ multiplex PCR, while TCRdb's copy carries only in-frame clones and drops some. The sample holds more than 250,000 clones, around 21% seen once. The sample was naive CD4+ T cells from blood. The receptors shown here come from a woman aged 40 to 50 with type 1 diabetes.

The genes are TRBV2 and TRBJ2-2, with 7 bases aligning to TRBD1. This CDR3 has 16 residues. Per the germline V gene, CDR1 is SNHLY and CDR2 is FYNNEI. The V and J ends lost 0 bases and 1 base, in that order; junction bases with no gene match: 2. CDR3 DNA sequence: TGTGCCAGCAGTGAAGCAAGGACAGGGAACACCGGGGAGCTGTTTTTT. It is translated as CASSEARTGNTGELFF.

The table lists this clone with a few counts. J is TRBJ2-5 and V is TRBV7-9; TRBD2 might be the D (6 bases). Trimming took off 0 bases at V and 0 bases at J, with 11 bases between the two ends. This CDR3 spans 16 amino acids. CDR1 is SEHNR and CDR2 is FQNEAQ in the germline V gene (reference sequence). CDR3: CASSLALGDYQETQYF. CDR3 bases: TGTGCCAGCAGCTTAGCACTGGGGGACTACCAAGAGACCCAGTACTTC. Complete variable domain (other parts from reference TRBV7-9 and TRBJ2-5): DTGVSQNPRHKITKRGQNVTFRCDPISEHNRLYWYRQTLGQGPEFLTYFQNEAQLEKSRLLSDRFSAERPKGSFSTLEIQRTEQGDSAMYLCASSLALGDYQETQYFGPGTRLLVL.

The chain links TRBV9 to TRBJ2-3, with TRBD2 identical over 8 bases. The germline gives CDR1 SGDLS, CDR2 YYNGEE. The CDR3 sequence is 15 residues long. The ends lost 3 bases at V and 0 bases at J; junction bases unmatched: 3. This CDR3 reads CASSGGLASTDTQYF. Written as DNA, the CDR3 is TGTGCCAGCAGCGGAGGACTAGCCAGCACAGATACGCAGTATTTT.

This chain joins TRBV7-9 and TRBJ2-1, with TRBD2 matching over 7 bases. In germline, CDR1 is SEHNR, CDR2 FQNEAQ (reference sequence). This CDR3 contains 15 residues. Trimming at V came to 1 base and at J to 4 bases, leaving 4 bases not matched to a gene. The CDR3 coding sequence is TGTGCCAGCAGCTTAGAAACAGCGGGGTACAATGAGCAGTTCTTC. Protein sequence: CASSLETAGYNEQFF.

The J gene is TRBJ2-7, the V gene TRBV29-1; D is perhaps TRBD2 (5 bases). The V end lost 4 bases, the J end lost 6 bases, and 16 bases lay between the germline ends. This CDR3 is built from 13 residues. Germline V lookup: CDR1 SQVTM, CDR2 ANQGSEA. The CDR3 is CSVGTGFSGEQYF. Written as DNA, the CDR3 is TGCAGCGTTGGAACGGGGTTCAGCGGCGAGCAGTACTTC.

J is TRBJ1-2 and V is TRBV5-4, with 7 bases fitting TRBD1. Germline V gene sequence: CDR1 SGHNT, CDR2 YYREEE (reference sequence). The length of the CDR3 is 16 residues. V shed 2 bases, J shed 0 bases, and the junction held 7 bases outside the gene matches. The CDR3 sequence is CASSLYTGQSNYGYTF. The CDR3 region has the DNA TGTGCCAGCAGCTTATACACGGGACAGTCTAACTATGGCTACACCTTC.

The DNA for the CDR3 is TGTGCCACCAGAATTGGCGGGTTGCAAGAGACCCAGTACTTC. Its translation is CATRIGGLQETQYF. J is TRBJ2-5 and V is TRBV27; possible D gene TRBD2, 5 bases. The CDR3 covers 14 residues. CDR1 is MNHEY and CDR2 is SMNVEV in the germline V gene (reference sequence). V shed 10 bases and J shed 2 bases, with 17 bases lying between them.

This clone was seen only a few times. The CDR3 DNA sequence: TGCAGCGTTGCGTTGGAGACTGAAGCTTTCTTT. This encodes CSVALETEAFF. The chain joins TRBV29-1 to TRBJ1-1; D not certain. V was shortened by 4 bases and J by 5 bases, with 8 bases between the two germline ends. The CDR3 spans 11 residues. Germline CDR1 and CDR2: SQVTM and ANQGSEA.

V gene TRBV7-8 combines with J gene TRBJ1-2; D is ambiguous. The CDR3 spans 13 residues. V lost 0 bases and J 6 bases, leaving 8 bases between the germline ends. Per the germline V gene, CDR1 is SGHVS and CDR2 is FQNEAQ. The CDR3 protein is CASSLATRDGYTF. In DNA form, the CDR3 reads TGTGCCAGCAGCTTAGCGACTAGAGATGGCTACACCTTC.

This CDR3 is CASSFDSPTMHF. The CDR3 region has the DNA TGTGCCAGCAGCTTCGACAGCCCAACTATGCATTTT. J is TRBJ1-5 and V is TRBV7-9; a weak D match, TRBD1 (5 bases). The V and J ends lost 3 bases and 15 bases respectively, with 15 bases between them. This CDR3 has 12 residues. Looked up from germline, CDR1 is SEHNR and CDR2 is FQNEAQ (reference sequence).

The rearrangement uses TRBV14 and TRBJ1-6; TRBD1 agrees at 7 bases. The CDR3 consists of 15 residues. Germline CDR1 is SGHDN and CDR2 is FVKESK. The ends lost 4 bases at V and 5 bases at J; junction bases unmatched: 5. The CDR3 reads CASSPGTVNNSPLHF. The CDR3 nucleotides are TGTGCCAGCAGCCCCGGGACAGTGAATAATTCACCCCTCCACTTT.

This clone appeared once. V usage is TRBV7-2 and J usage is TRBJ2-1; 8 bases are a match to TRBD2. CDR1 SGHTA and CDR2 FQGNSA come from the germline V gene. With 4 bases clipped from V and 2 bases from J, the junction kept 7 bases outside the gene matches. CDR3 length: 16 residues. The CDR3, as DNA: TGTGCCAGCAGCTACGCACAGCGGGGGACCTACAATGAGCAGTTCTTC. It codes for CASSYAQRGTYNEQFF. The variable domain in full, with the rest retrieved from reference TRBV7-2 and TRBJ2-1, is GAGVSQSPSNKVTEKGKDVELRCDPISGHTALYWYRQSLGQGLEFLIYFQGNSAPDKSGLPSDRFSAERTGGSVSTLTIQRTQQEDSAVYLCASSYAQRGTYNEQFFGPGTRLTVL.

J is TRBJ2-7 and V is TRBV25-1, with 11 bases fitting TRBD2. After removal of 6 bases from V and 2 bases from J, the junction contained 0 bases not matched to a gene. Germline-derived CDR1 and CDR2 are MGHDK and SYGVNS. CDR3 length equals 13 residues. Written as DNA, the CDR3 is TGTGCCAGCAGACTAGCGGGAGCCTACGAGCAGTACTTC. This codes for CASRLAGAYEQYF.

This clone occurred a few times. V and J are TRBV5-1 and TRBJ1-1; D gene unclear. Germline CDR1 is SGHRS and CDR2 is YFSETQ. Between the trimmed V and J ends, which lost 0 bases and 6 bases, there was a span of 12 bases. The CDR3 consists of 14 residues. CDR3: CASSLGRAASEAFF. The CDR3 DNA reads TGCGCCAGCAGCTTGGGCCGAGCGGCCTCTGAAGCTTTCTTT. Variable domain in full (rest from reference TRBV5-1 and TRBJ1-1): KAGVTQTPRYLIKTRGQQVTLSCSPISGHRSVSWYQQTPGQGLQFLFEYFSETQRNKGNFPGRFSGRQFSNSRSEMNVSTLELGDSALYLCASSLGRAASEAFFGQGTRLTVV.

This clone came up a few times. The rearrangement uses TRBV29-1 and TRBJ2-3, with 10 positions matching TRBD2. Per the germline V gene, CDR1 is SQVTM and CDR2 is ANQGSEA. V shed 7 bases, J shed 4 bases, and the junction held 2 bases outside the gene matches. This CDR3 contains 12 residues. CDR3 amino acids: CSASGGADTQYF. For the CDR3, the DNA is TGCAGCGCTAGCGGGGGCGCAGATACGCAGTATTTT.

The V gene is TRBV2, the J gene TRBJ1-1, with TRBD1 matching over 9 bases. The CDR3 extends over 15 amino acids. Germline V gene data show CDR1 as SNHLY and CDR2 as FYNNEI. The V segment lost 8 bases and the J segment 3 bases; nucleotides outside the gene matches: 10. The CDR3 nucleotides read TGTGCCAGCTCGCTAAGGGACAGGGTGGACACTGAAGCTTTCTTT. Translated, it gives CASSLRDRVDTEAFF.

This clone was seen a few times. The V and J genes are TRBV29-1 and TRBJ2-7, with D perhaps TRBD2 (6 bases). Between the trimmed V and J ends, which lost 7 bases and 6 bases, there was a span of 19 bases. Germline assignment: CDR1 SQVTM and CDR2 ANQGSEA. The CDR3 has 13 residues. The CDR3 DNA is TGCAGCGCCCTCGGGAGTAAGGACCCCGAGCAGTACTTC. It yields the protein CSALGSKDPEQYF.

This clone was picked up a small number of times. This chain uses TRBV29-1 with TRBJ1-2; D perhaps matches TRBD1 (5 bases). The CDR3 extends over 12 amino acids. Germline assignment: CDR1 SQVTM and CDR2 ANQGSEA. V shed 4 bases and J shed 8 bases, with 14 bases lying between them. The CDR3 region has the DNA TGCAGCGTTGTACAAGGGGTGTTGGGCTACACCTTC. Translating it yields CSVVQGVLGYTF. Together with reference TRBV29-1 and TRBJ1-2, the CDR3 gives the full variable domain: SAVISQKPSRDICQRGTSLTIQCQVDSQVTMMFWYRQQPGQSLTLIATANQGSEATYESGFVIDKFPISRPNLTFSTLTVSNMSPEDSSIYLCSVVQGVLGYTFGSGTRLTVV.

There are a few counts of this clone. The chain is built from TRBV28 and TRBJ1-2; a possible D gene is TRBD1 (5 bases). Germline values: CDR1 MDHEN, CDR2 SYDVKM. Trimming left V 3 bases short and J 4 bases short, with 9 bases between. CDR3 length: 13 amino acids. DNA for the CDR3: TGTGCCAGCAGTTTGAGACAGACCTATGGCTACACCTTC. It is translated as CASSLRQTYGYTF.

This clone has a handful of counts. This chain joins TRBV15 and TRBJ1-1; D is perhaps TRBD1 (5 bases). CDR3 size: 14 residues. Trimming left V 0 bases short and J 8 bases short, with 13 bases between. Germline V gene sequence: CDR1 LNHNV, CDR2 YYDKDF (reference sequence). The CDR3 spells CATSRDGGTTEAFF. The CDR3 DNA sequence: TGTGCCACCAGCAGAGATGGCGGGACGACCGAAGCTTTCTTT. The whole variable domain, remainder taken from reference TRBV15 and TRBJ1-1, is DAMVIQNPRYQVTQFGKPVTLSCSQTLNHNVMYWYQQKSSQAPKLLFHYYDKDFNNEADTPDNFQSRRPNTSFCFLDIRSPGLGDTAMYLCATSRDGGTTEAFFGQGTRLTVV.

This rearrangement joins TRBV10-3 to TRBJ2-1; 13 nucleotides match TRBD2. The CDR3 sequence is 15 residues long. Losses at the gene ends were 6 bases for V and 8 bases for J; bases not matched to a gene: 7. Germline V gene lookup returns CDR1 ENHRY and CDR2 SYGVKD. The CDR3 DNA sequence: TGTGCCATCAGAGAAGGACTAGCGGGAGTCGATGAGCAGTTCTTC. This gives the protein CAIREGLAGVDEQFF.

J is TRBJ2-1 and V is TRBV30; D may be TRBD1 (6 bases). Trimming removed 3 bases from V and 7 bases from J, with 22 bases in between. Germline values: CDR1 GTSNPN, CDR2 SVGIG (reference sequence). This CDR3 has 16 residues. The CDR3 protein is CAWSLSPPGAVNEQFF. In DNA, the CDR3 is TGTGCCTGGAGCCTCTCCCCCCCAGGGGCAGTGAATGAGCAGTTCTTC.

This chain joins TRBV19 and TRBJ1-5, with unresolved D. Germline assignment: CDR1 LNHDA and CDR2 SQIVND (reference sequence). Trimming took off 4 bases at V and 9 bases at J, with 13 bases between the two ends. The CDR3 is made up of 13 amino acids. The CDR3 is CASSTVFRWPQHF. For the CDR3, the DNA is TGTGCCAGTAGTACGGTTTTTCGTTGGCCCCAGCATTTT.

V usage is TRBV28 and J usage is TRBJ1-5; D ambiguous. Between the trimmed V and J ends, which lost 2 bases and 2 bases, there was a span of 10 bases. This CDR3 has 15 residues. The germline V gene encodes CDR1 MDHEN and CDR2 SYDVKM. The CDR3 nucleotides read TGTGCCAGCAGTTTAACGGGGAAAGGCAATCAGCCCCAGCATTTT. Protein product: CASSLTGKGNQPQHF.